What follows is one TCR beta chain and its context. The target antigen is unknown. The data stem from a study of cytomegalovirus exposure and HLA in healthy donors. Study results and caveats: According to the study, some 160 TCR beta chains were cytomegalovirus-associated. Relative to the roughly 700-donor mean, N-insertions were reportedly fewer in an Asian-associated ancestry cluster in a later analysis. High sensitivity and specificity were reportedly achieved when the classifier diagnosed cytomegalovirus status.

Primers included in the PCR were 60 Vbeta and 13 Jbeta primers. Only in-frame clones appear in the TCRdb table, and some are missing; sequencing was by immunoSEQ multiplex PCR. The sample holds some 130,000 clones; around 78% are singletons and the top ten take about 1.7%. The CDR3 runs to 15 residues. Germline V gene data show CDR1 as MNHEY and CDR2 as SVGAGI. The germline V and J ends were trimmed by 7 bases and 5 bases, with 19 bases remaining between them. The chain joins TRBV6-5 to TRBJ2-3; TRBD2 is a possible D gene (6 bases). The sequenced sample consisted of PBMCs. This sequence originates from a female donor in good health and CMV-seropositive. The CDR3: CASNSGSSPGDTQYF. In DNA form, the CDR3 reads TGTGCCAGCAATTCCGGGAGTAGTCCTGGAGATACGCAGTATTTT.